The entry below gives a single TCR beta chain sequence along with its context. Its antigen is not yet known. The cohort consisted of approximately 670 healthy bone marrow donors. Cohort members were all nominally healthy when sampled, although unrecorded immune exposures were likely present. The donor tested CMV seropositive, placing the donor among the approximately 290 seropositive members of the cohort. A peripheral blood sample was provided by each donor, and peripheral blood mononuclear cells were used for TCR beta sequencing. Genomic DNA was extracted from the blood cell samples with the Qiagen DNeasy Blood Extraction Kit. The data were taken from a study of cytomegalovirus exposure and HLA in healthy donors (dated by TCRdb to about 2017). Looking at the study overall: In an earlier analysis of some 610 of the donors, approximately 300 Gb of sequence data and 120 million or so unique TCR beta sequences from roughly 180 million T cells were reported. An early release that covered about 640 HLA-typed donors contained approximately 300 gigabases of sequencing data and approximately 85 million unique TCR sequences. The genetic ancestry cluster associated with self-reported Caucasian donors included 81% of the roughly 360 genotyped donors. The study was designed to test whether signatures of past pathogen exposure could be identified by cataloging public T cell receptors. The study used immunosequencing to profile the T cell repertoires of several hundred subjects and linked those repertoires to cytomegalovirus serostatus. Along with the roughly 710-subject first cohort, a separate validation cohort of over a hundred different subjects was used. The study combined high-throughput TCR immunosequencing, statistical association of individual TCRs with disease status, and machine learning to predict cytomegalovirus infection status. To study patterns of TCR occurrence, a later analysis re-analyzed previously published TCR beta repertoires from around 700 donors and added high-resolution HLA genotyping. In the later analysis, no new phenotypic data were used to find candidate immune exposures; instead, reliance was placed on TCR beta sequences and their occurrence across donors. In an earlier analysis of 500 to 650 of the donors, high-throughput TCR beta sequencing was used to judge whether each TCR beta V gene segment behaved as functional or pseudogenic. Alongside the repertoire data, information on donor age, sex, ethnicity and CMV serostatus was compiled. A later genetic analysis used genome-wide SNP genotypes for about three fifths of the 666 donors, treating that subset as a discovery cohort. All discovery cohort repertoires had been generated on a single sequencing platform. HLA typing included class I and class II loci at four-digit resolution. Typing coverage varied by locus: roughly 620-630 donors for A, B, C, DRB1 and DQB1; 500 to 550 for DQA1; over 600 for DPA1; around 490 for DPB1. Roughly 5 DR-DQ haplotypes were handled as single units for association and clustering, since linkage in the cohort was strong. Across approximately 400 genotyped donors of the cohort, an average of approximately 220,000 unique TCR beta nucleotide sequences per donor were sequenced, and approximately 19% of those sequences were non-productive.

Library preparation employed the immunoSEQ multiplex PCR assay. For the multiplex PCR, a mixture combining 60 forward primers for TCR Vbeta segments and 13 reverse primers for TCR Jbeta segments was used. The CDR3 region of rearranged TCR beta genes was amplified from genomic DNA by a multiplex PCR assay. Amplified TCR beta libraries were sequenced as 87-base-pair reads on the Illumina HiSeq System. Concerning the study's data processing: A later analysis counted about 80 million unique TCR beta chains across the 550 to 700 repertoires, and roughly 9.9 million of these chains were shared by at least two donors. Raw reads were error-corrected and collapsed into unique sequences with a nearest-neighbor algorithm that merged closely related sequences to remove PCR and sequencing errors. V, D and J gene segments were assigned by aligning CDR3 sequences to IMGT reference sequences. For a sequence to be retained, at least a six-nucleotide match to both a V gene segment and a J gene segment was required. A rearrangement was called productive if the CDR3 had no stop codons and remained in frame with V and J, and every other rearrangement was called non-productive. Following IMGT convention, CDR3 was defined as the stretch from the second conserved V-encoded cysteine to the conserved J-encoded phenylalanine. In an earlier analysis of some 550 of the donors, sequences lacking an unambiguous match to a single V gene segment were excluded. In an earlier analysis of 587 of the donors, V segments were called functional above 56.7% productive rearrangements and were called segregating when the between-donor standard deviation exceeded 5%. A statistical classification framework was built to diagnose cytomegalovirus status from the catalog of TCR beta chain sequences. In a later analysis, TCR nucleotide sequences were compared against IMGT/GENE-DB human TR gene sequences so that V and J genes could be assigned. The TCRdist pipeline was used in a later analysis to assign CDR3 sequences and most-parsimonious VDJ recombination scenarios. A later analysis defined each TCR beta chain by its CDR3 amino acid sequence plus V-gene family, and excluded reads lacking a unique V-gene family. In a later analysis, 450 to 600 highly shared, low-generation-probability nucleotide sequences were removed to address suspected cross-contamination and a sequencing artifact. For each public chain, a later analysis derived a clonal expansion index from normalized ranks of inferred template counts within each repertoire. In a later analysis, generation probabilities were computed using a VDJ recombination model fitted to out-of-frame rearrangements, and the results were checked against IGoR. In a later analysis, TCR-TCR, TCR-HLA and TCR-CMV co-occurrence was scored with hypergeometric tests, and a repertoire-size bias correction was applied to TCR pairs. To estimate false discovery rates, a later analysis permuted the HLA or CMV assignments 20 times. In a later analysis, co-occurring TCRs were grouped with DBSCAN, and TCRdist sequence similarity was added when clustering was performed within HLA-allele-positive subsets. For co-occurrence clustering, repertoires with fewer than 30,000 or more than 120,000 public chains were excluded, along with a handful of repertoires with anomalous nucleotide sharing. This immuneACCESS table, as held by TCRdb, lists in-frame sequences with V and J called but not all clones. Of the missing ones, under half trace to an unresolved V gene in checked studies; the others have no known cause. That table is the source of V, J and clone size, and D and trimming were worked out from the DNA. This sample's clone table shows 150,000 to 200,000 clones. The ten biggest clones cover about 0.81% of the sample.

The research as a whole found: Across donors, most TCR sequences were observed very rarely, whereas some public TCRs were present in many individuals. Presence/absence analyses assumed roughly uniform sequencing depth across donors, an assumption that may not hold. A later analysis reported that several top co-occurrence clusters appeared linked to parvovirus B19, influenza, CMV and Epstein-Barr virus. It was suggested by the authors that the approach could potentially be generalized to other disease states and immunological phenotypes. Correlated functional status among segregating V segments might be attributable to linkage disequilibrium, but an unknown experimental factor could not be ruled out. A later genetic analysis reported fewer N-insertions in productive TCRs among donors in an Asian-associated ancestry cluster than the roughly 650-donor mean. Immune exposure information for the cohort was limited to CMV serostatus. In a later analysis, HLA-associated TCR beta chains showed more clonal expansion and lower generation probabilities than non-associated chains that were equally common. Strong co-occurrence of HLA alleles, especially DR and DQ, made assigning TCR associations to individual alleles difficult. A later genetic analysis associated a missense DCLRE1C variant with V-gene and J-gene trimming of TCR beta chains, and an independent cohort replicated the association. At a false discovery rate of 0.05, a later analysis linked under 20,000 TCR beta sequences to specific HLA alleles. Because counts were too low, roughly 18 rarely observed V segments, including chromosome 9 orphons, were left out of the earlier analysis of about 500 of the donors. An earlier analysis of some 590 of the donors showed that most TCR beta V segments appeared in productive rearrangements either about 87% or about 30% of the time, which broadly matched IMGT annotations. Cytomegalovirus status was reported to be diagnosed by the classifier with high specificity and sensitivity in both the original and validation cohorts. A cluster of highly shared sequence variants was judged likely to be a technical artifact of the sequencing pipeline. This cohort had only TCR beta chains sequenced, and the lack of alpha or paired-chain data limited which features could be detected. HLA typing was unavailable for some donors at each locus, so association tests used only the typed subset. In a later analysis, most CMV-associated TCR beta chains were found to appear HLA-restricted, with HLA associations seemingly driven largely by CMV exposure. In the study, 150 to 200 TCR beta chains were listed as associated with cytomegalovirus. A few of the identified cytomegalovirus-associated TCR beta chains were confirmed in vitro to be specific for cytomegalovirus antigens. According to a later analysis, TCR association rates differed among HLA loci, with DRB1 alleles showing the most associated TCRs and HLA-C alleles showing the fewest. A further reported finding was that TCR beta sequences accurately predicted the HLA-A and HLA-B alleles for most subjects in the first cohort.

The sample was PBMCs. This sequence was found in a woman aged 18-30 years in good health and CMV-seropositive.

The nucleotide sequence is TGTGCCAGCAGCTTTTTGGGGGGGCGGGAGACCCAGTACTTC. This is translated as CASSFLGGRETQYF. The chain is made from TRBV11-2 and TRBJ2-5; TRBD2 is possibly the D segment (7 matching bases). Taken from the germline V gene, the CDR1 and CDR2 loops are SGHAT and FQNNGV. From the cysteine up to the phenylalanine, the CDR3 has a length of 14 residues. Kept here is only the CDR3 DNA, which spans 42 bases and is read in frame from base 1. V loses 3 bases, J loses 5 bases, and the germline ends lie 13 bases apart.